This T cell receptor (beta chain) came from a study of tissue T cells after allogeneic stem cell transplantation. Study-level findings and limits: Which tissue TCRs were alloreactive or antigen-specific was not determined. Some clones might be persisting host cells. Few T cell clones were shared across patients, but motif clusters showed tissue-specific shared signatures.

CDR1 and CDR2 (germline): SNHLY, FYNGKV (reference sequence). The germline V and J ends were trimmed by 5 bases and 0 bases, with 9 bases remaining between them. The CDR3 consists of 14 residues. On this clone itself: Its antigen is unidentified. The genes and germline here are from mouse. The read stops 1 residue short of the end of the CDR3; the missing end is completed from the germline J gene.

Generated by immunoSEQ multiplex PCR, the TCRdb table keeps only in-frame clones and is missing some. This sample yields about 5,800 clones, of which roughly 47% are seen a single time; roughly 3% belongs to the top ten. Regarding time point: mouse harvest day 7 after allogeneic transplant. Tail vein injection delivered 10^7 T-cell-depleted bone marrow cells and 10^6 splenic CD5+ T cells. J is TRBJ2-4 and V is TRBV3; D may be TRBD1 (6 bases). Specimen: skin. The origin of this receptor is a female BALB/c mouse given C57BL/6 T cells with graft-versus-host disease after an allogeneic hematopoietic cell transplant. The CDR3 bases that were read are TGTGCCAGCAGCATACAGGGTAGTCAAAACACCTTGTAC. Translation gives CASSIQGSQNTLY. The complete CDR3 protein is CASSIQGSQNTLYF. The full variable domain, completed using reference TRBV3 and TRBJ2-4, is GPKVLQIPSHQIIDMGQMVTLNCDPVSNHLYFYWYKQILGQQMEFLVNFYNGKVMEKSKLFKDQFSVERPDGSYFTLKIQPTALEDSAVYFCASSIQGSQNTLYFGAGTRLSVL.